Listed below are T cell receptor beta chains from one sample, sequenced in a study of cytomegalovirus exposure and HLA in healthy donors. Profiled with immunoSEQ multiplex PCR; TCRdb holds only in-frame clones, not every one. Of around 140,000 clones in the sample, around 72% were seen once. Input material: PBMCs. These receptors all stem from a man aged 50-60 years in good health and CMV-seropositive. Each CDR3 is given with its conserved first and last residue. The D gene is left open where the match is weak. Size tells how often a clone was seen (once, few, many) or the class of an expanded clone, and some rows leave it out.

cdr3_aa,cdr3_nt,clone_size,v_call,d_call,j_call
CASRKGLAGGEQFF,TGTGCCAGCAGAAAGGGACTAGCGGGAGGTGAGCAGTTCTTC,-,TRBV11-2,TRBD2,TRBJ2-1
CASSARRRIHDGGLPVHF,TGTGCCAGCAGTGCCCGACGACGAATACATGACGGAGGGCTACCGGTCCACTTT,-,TRBV6-1,-,TRBJ1-6
CASSFPTGTGGPYSNQPQHF,TGTGCCAGTAGTTTCCCGACCGGGACAGGGGGGCCTTATAGCAATCAGCCCCAGCATTTT,few,TRBV19,TRBD1,TRBJ1-5
CASSLGGGLGRTDTQYF,TGCGCCAGCAGCTTGGGAGGAGGGCTCGGTCGCACAGATACGCAGTATTTT,-,TRBV5-1,-,TRBJ2-3
CASSHTGSEKASEAFF,TGTGCCAGCAGTCACACGGGGTCCGAAAAGGCCTCTGAAGCTTTCTTT,few,TRBV7-2,-,TRBJ1-1
CASNLDRGGEKLFF,TGTGCCAGCAACCTTGACAGGGGCGGTGAAAAACTGTTTTTT,-,TRBV6-6,TRBD1,TRBJ1-4
CASGQGALSSYEQYF,TGTGCCAGCGGACAGGGGGCCCTAAGCTCCTACGAGCAGTACTTC,-,TRBV6-1,TRBD1,TRBJ2-7
CASKKGGEDGYTF,TGTGCCAGCAAAAAAGGGGGGGAAGATGGCTACACCTTC,-,TRBV6-6,-,TRBJ1-2
CASSLDHSGNTIYF,TGTGCCAGCAGCTTGGATCACTCTGGAAACACCATATATTTT,-,TRBV5-5,-,TRBJ1-3
CASGTSGRQSYNEQFF,TGTGCCAGCGGGACTAGCGGGAGACAGTCCTACAATGAGCAGTTCTTC,-,TRBV19,TRBD2,TRBJ2-1
CASSRQDSNQPQHF,TGTGCCAGCAGCCGACAGGATAGCAATCAGCCCCAGCATTTT,-,TRBV7-9,-,TRBJ1-5
CASSLDSYNSPLHF,TGTGCCAGCAGCCTCGACAGCTATAATTCACCCCTCCACTTT,-,TRBV7-2,-,TRBJ1-6
CASSSSTTPVETQYF,TGTGCCAGTAGTAGCTCGACTACCCCCGTTGAGACCCAGTACTTC,-,TRBV19,-,TRBJ2-5
CASSLRPGGDTQYF,TGTGCCAGCAGCCTTCGACCCGGGGGGGATACGCAGTATTTT,-,TRBV6-5,TRBD2,TRBJ2-3
CASSAGQDNQPQHF,TGTGCCAGCAGTGCAGGACAGGACAATCAGCCCCAGCATTTT,few,TRBV2,TRBD1,TRBJ1-5
CASSYGLVTGELFF,TGTGCCAGCAGCTACGGACTGGTCACCGGGGAGCTGTTTTTT,-,TRBV7-2,-,TRBJ2-2
CASSLEWAGIEAFF,TGTGCCAGCAGCTTGGAGTGGGCAGGCATTGAAGCTTTCTTT,-,TRBV5-5,-,TRBJ1-1
CASSQDLIGTVYTF,TGCGCCAGCAGCCAAGATCTGATCGGGACAGTCTACACCTTC,-,TRBV4-1,TRBD1,TRBJ1-2
CASSPTRGDTGELFF,TGTGCCAGCAGCCCTACCCGGGGGGACACCGGGGAGCTGTTTTTT,-,TRBV6-1,TRBD2,TRBJ2-2
CASSFGTVPYEQYF,TGTGCCAGCAGCTTTGGGACTGTCCCCTACGAGCAGTACTTC,-,TRBV11-3,-,TRBJ2-7
CASSAAGTGAEKLFF,TGTGCCAGCAGTGCTGCCGGGACAGGGGCTGAAAAACTGTTTTTT,once,TRBV6-5,TRBD1,TRBJ1-4
CASSQTTTSYNEQFF,TGCGCCAGCAGCCAAACTACCACCTCCTACAATGAGCAGTTCTTC,-,TRBV5-1,-,TRBJ2-1
CAGSQEGLLRGGETQYF,TGTGCCGGCAGCCAAGAAGGTCTTCTGCGGGGGGGAGAGACCCAGTACTTC,-,TRBV4-2,TRBD2,TRBJ2-5
CASGSGQGYYEQYF,TGTGCTAGTGGATCCGGACAGGGGTACTACGAGCAGTACTTC,-,TRBV12-5,TRBD1,TRBJ2-7
CASSSPGHTGANVLTF,TGTGCCAGCAGTTCCCCGGGACACACGGGGGCCAACGTCCTGACTTTC,-,TRBV5-4,-,TRBJ2-6
CASSGRQGSDTEAFF,TGTGCCAGCAGCGGGAGACAGGGCTCCGACACTGAAGCTTTCTTT,-,TRBV9,TRBD1,TRBJ1-1
CASSQAFLQETQYF,TGTGCCAGCTCCCAGGCTTTTCTGCAAGAGACCCAGTACTTC,-,TRBV2,-,TRBJ2-5
CASSPGGGSFF,TGTGCCAGCTCACCAGGGGGCGGATCTTTCTTT,-,TRBV18,-,TRBJ1-1
CSVVGQGGSWSTEAFF,TGCAGCGTCGTCGGACAGGGGGGAAGTTGGAGCACTGAAGCTTTCTTT,-,TRBV29-1,TRBD1,TRBJ1-1
CASRPLERRANYGYTF,TGTGCCAGCAGGCCCCTGGAGCGCAGGGCTAACTATGGCTACACCTTC,-,TRBV6-4,-,TRBJ1-2
CASKRETKQFF,TGTGCCAGCAAGCGGGAGACGAAGCAGTTCTTC,-,TRBV19,TRBD2,TRBJ2-1
CASRTGGDYSPLHF,TGTGCCAGCAGGACAGGGGGCGATTATTCACCCCTCCACTTT,-,TRBV6-5,TRBD1,TRBJ1-6
CASSFDSTYEQYF,TGTGCCAGCAGCTTCGACAGTACCTACGAGCAGTACTTC,-,TRBV7-8,-,TRBJ2-7
CASSLGGATDTQYF,TGTGCCAGCAGCCTCGGGGGGGCCACAGATACGCAGTATTTT,-,TRBV7-3,TRBD2,TRBJ2-3
CASNERDQPQHF,TGTGCCAGTAACGAGAGAGATCAGCCCCAGCATTTT,-,TRBV19,-,TRBJ1-5
CASRVGQAQETQYF,TGCGCCAGCAGGGTGGGACAGGCTCAAGAGACCCAGTACTTC,-,TRBV10-2,TRBD1,TRBJ2-5
CASSLEGLAGVGEQFF,TGCGCCAGCAGCTTGGAGGGACTAGCGGGAGTAGGAGAGCAGTTCTTC,-,TRBV5-1,TRBD2,TRBJ2-1
CASSYDSNRGEKLFF,TGCGCCAGCAGCTACGACTCTAACCGGGGTGAAAAACTGTTTTTT,once,TRBV5-1,-,TRBJ1-4
CASSQPTGTYGYTF,TGTGCCAGCAGCCAGCCGACAGGAACTTATGGCTACACCTTC,-,TRBV5-5,-,TRBJ1-2
CASRSKGTHTGGFSGNTIYF,TGTGCAAGTCGCTCTAAGGGGACACACACAGGGGGCTTTTCTGGAAACACCATATATTTT,-,TRBV12-2,-,TRBJ1-3
CATATQGQVRAGYTF,TGTGCCACCGCCACCCAAGGACAGGTCCGAGCAGGCTACACCTTC,-,TRBV19,TRBD1,TRBJ1-2
CASSRQVLSYNSPLHF,TGTGCCAGCAGTCGACAGGTTCTCTCCTATAATTCACCCCTCCACTTT,-,TRBV11-2,-,TRBJ1-6
CASTGTDTQYF,TGTGCCAGTACCGGCACAGATACGCAGTATTTT,-,TRBV19,-,TRBJ2-3
CASSLLSNGQRPLHF,TGTGCCAGCAGTCTTCTTTCTAACGGACAGAGGCCCCTCCACTTT,-,TRBV27,-,TRBJ1-6
CASSPRLGETQYF,TGTGCCAGCAGCCCAAGGCTAGGCGAGACCCAGTACTTC,-,TRBV11-3,-,TRBJ2-5
CASSLGGTSGGETQYF,TGTGCCAGCAGCTTAGGAGGGACTAGCGGTGGGGAGACCCAGTACTTC,-,TRBV9,TRBD2,TRBJ2-5
CASSPGYEQYF,TGCGCCAGCAGCCCCGGCTACGAGCAGTACTTC,-,TRBV4-1,-,TRBJ2-7
CASSLSWTPNQPQHF,TGTGCCAGCAGCTTAAGCTGGACACCTAATCAGCCCCAGCATTTT,few,TRBV7-2,-,TRBJ1-5
CSVARGLTNEKLFF,TGCAGCGTTGCCAGGGGGCTTACTAATGAAAAACTGTTTTTT,-,TRBV29-1,TRBD1,TRBJ1-4
CASSIAGELFF,TGTGCCAGTAGTATCGCCGGGGAGCTGTTTTTT,-,TRBV19,-,TRBJ2-2
CASSPRSVDEQYF,TGTGCCAGCAGCCCCAGGTCAGTCGACGAGCAGTACTTC,-,TRBV5-4,-,TRBJ2-7
CASSLLAGGYNEQFF,TGCGCCAGCAGCTTACTAGCGGGGGGGTACAATGAGCAGTTCTTC,-,TRBV5-1,TRBD2,TRBJ2-1
CASSLVAYLNTEAFF,TGTGCCAGCAGCTTAGTGGCATACCTGAACACTGAAGCTTTCTTT,-,TRBV7-2,-,TRBJ1-1
CASSLGGSGGRGYF,TGTGCCAGCAGCTTGGGCGGTAGCGGGGGCCGGGGTTATTTT,-,TRBV5-4,TRBD2,TRBJ2-3
CASSETGGVRNTEAFF,TGTGCCAGCTCCGAGACAGGGGGCGTTAGGAACACTGAAGCTTTCTTT,-,TRBV18,TRBD1,TRBJ1-1